What follows are 9 T cell receptor beta chains derived from one specimen sequenced in a study of Ad26.COV2.S vaccination and SARS-CoV-2 variants (dated by TCRdb to 2020 to 2023). The library came from the immunoSEQ multiplex PCR assay. The table was pulled from immuneACCESS by TCRdb, which kept in-frame rearrangements only. Such tables lose some clones; where checked, under half of the loss comes from unresolved V genes, and the rest has no known cause. In this sample the table shows about 440,000 clones, less than 95% of which occur a single time. The ten largest clones capture around 4.2% of the sample. The label giving this sample's treatment or condition can be read as: roughly 18 received Ad26.COV2.S at low or high dose, single or two shots; several received placebo; per-sample allocation not given. For vaccine and placebo recipients, repertoires were sequenced using samples collected on day 63 after the first injection.

Source: peripheral blood, taken in a trial of Ad26.COV2.S vaccine versus placebo. These receptors came from a person between 18 and 59 years old who received the Ad26.COV2.S COVID-19 vaccine or a placebo.

This chain joins TRBV2 and TRBJ2-3, with 8 bases aligning to TRBD2. Germline V gene sequence: CDR1 SNHLY, CDR2 FYNNEI. The V segment lost 7 bases and the J segment 2 bases; nucleotides outside the gene matches: 5. The CDR3 is 14 amino acids. CDR3 residues: CASKASGFTDTQYF. The CDR3 nucleotides are TGTGCCAGCAAGGCTAGCGGGTTCACAGATACGCAGTATTTT.

The chain joins TRBV5-8 to TRBJ2-2; D gene uncertain. The CDR3 is 14 amino acids. V was trimmed by 0 bases and J by 3 bases, leaving 6 bases between them. Germline values: CDR1 SGHTS, CDR2 YDEGEE. The CDR3 loop is CASSLGPYTGELFF. The CDR3 DNA follows: TGTGCCAGCAGCTTGGGACCCTACACCGGGGAGCTGTTTTTT.

The rearrangement links TRBV11-2 to TRBJ1-1; no clear D gene. The germline V gene encodes CDR1 SGHAT and CDR2 FQNNGV. This CDR3 is 14 amino acids long. The ends were cut back, 3 bases at V and 1 base at J, with 9 bases in the middle. In nucleotides, the CDR3 is TGTGCCAGCAGCTTGAGATCAGGGAACACTGAAGCTTTCTTT. Translated: CASSLRSGNTEAFF. The full variable domain, with the rest looked up from reference TRBV11-2 and TRBJ1-1, is EAGVAQSPRYKIIEKRQSVAFWCNPISGHATLYWYQQILGQGPKLLIQFQNNGVVDDSQLPKDRFSAERLKGVDSTLKIQPAKLEDSAVYLCASSLRSGNTEAFFGQGTRLTVV.

The rearrangement joins TRBV30 to TRBJ2-1, with 8 positions matching TRBD2. The CDR3 contains 14 residues. Germline V gives CDR1 GTSNPN, CDR2 SVGIG (reference sequence). Losses at the gene ends were 0 bases for V and 8 bases for J; bases not matched to a gene: 6. The DNA for the CDR3 is TGTGCCTGGAGTGTAGGGCTAGCGGGCGATGAGCAGTTCTTC. Encoded protein: CAWSVGLAGDEQFF.

The chain joins TRBV5-6 to TRBJ2-7; the D gene is possibly TRBD1 (6 bases). CDR3 length: 14 amino acids. Trimming pared 2 bases from V and 0 bases from J, leaving 9 bases between. Germline V gene lookup returns CDR1 SGHDT and CDR2 YYEEEE. The CDR3 is CASSLGGSSYEQYF. CDR3 coding DNA: TGTGCCAGCAGCTTAGGGGGAAGCTCCTACGAGCAGTACTTC.

The rearrangement uses TRBV4-2 and TRBJ2-3; 10 bases match TRBD1. The CDR3 has 17 amino acids. The germline gives CDR1 LGHNA, CDR2 YNFKEQ. Trimming removed 0 bases from V and 4 bases from J; junction bases left unmatched: 7. CDR3 sequence reads: CASSQDPMGTGADTQYF. The CDR3 DNA is TGTGCCAGCAGCCAAGATCCGATGGGGACAGGGGCAGATACGCAGTATTTT.

The chain couples TRBV15 to TRBJ2-5, with 10 bases identical to TRBD2. The CDR3 loop spans 16 amino acids. The germline V gene encodes CDR1 LNHNV and CDR2 YYDKDF (reference sequence). Trimming took 1 base from V and 2 from J; bases not matched to a gene: 4. This CDR3 reads CATSRAAGGAQETQYF. The CDR3 DNA is TGTGCCACCAGCAGAGCAGCGGGAGGGGCTCAAGAGACCCAGTACTTC.

The V gene is TRBV7-8, the J gene TRBJ1-1; 7 positions agree with TRBD1. The CDR3 length is 15 residues. V lost 5 bases and J lost 0; bases outside the gene matches: 6. The germline V gene encodes CDR1 SGHVS and CDR2 FQNEAQ. The CDR3 bases are TGTGCCAGCAGCGTACGGGACAGACTGAACACTGAAGCTTTCTTT. As protein: CASSVRDRLNTEAFF.

The rearrangement links TRBV7-3 to TRBJ2-7, with 7 positions matching TRBD2. The germline CDR1 and CDR2 sequences are SGHTA and FQGTGA. The junction had 7 bases not matched to a gene; V was cut back by 5 bases and J by 0 bases. The CDR3 extends over 15 amino acids. The CDR3 bases are TGTGCCAGCAGCCACCGCTCGGGGGGCTCCTACGAGCAGTACTTC. Amino acids: CASSHRSGGSYEQYF.